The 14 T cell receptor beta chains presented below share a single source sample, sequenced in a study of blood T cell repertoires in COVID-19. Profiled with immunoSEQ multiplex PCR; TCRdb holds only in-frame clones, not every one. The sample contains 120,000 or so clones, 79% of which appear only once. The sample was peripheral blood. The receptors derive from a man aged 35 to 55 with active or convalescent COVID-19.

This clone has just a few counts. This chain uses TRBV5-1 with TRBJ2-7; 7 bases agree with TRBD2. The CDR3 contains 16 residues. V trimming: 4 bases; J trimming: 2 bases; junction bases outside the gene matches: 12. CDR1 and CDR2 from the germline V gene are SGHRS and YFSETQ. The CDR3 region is CASSGEGRESPYEQYF. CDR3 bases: TGCGCCAGCAGCGGGGAAGGGCGGGAGTCTCCCTACGAGCAGTACTTC. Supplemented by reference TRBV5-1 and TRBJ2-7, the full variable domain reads KAGVTQTPRYLIKTRGQQVTLSCSPISGHRSVSWYQQTPGQGLQFLFEYFSETQRNKGNFPGRFSGRQFSNSRSEMNVSTLELGDSALYLCASSGEGRESPYEQYFGPGTRLTVT.

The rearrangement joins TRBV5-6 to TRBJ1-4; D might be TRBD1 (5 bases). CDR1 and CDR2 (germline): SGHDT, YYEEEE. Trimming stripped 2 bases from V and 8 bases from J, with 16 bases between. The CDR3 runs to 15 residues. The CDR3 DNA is TGTGCCAGCAGCTTAGTGGGCAGGGCAGGAGAAAAACTGTTTTTT. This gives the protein CASSLVGRAGEKLFF. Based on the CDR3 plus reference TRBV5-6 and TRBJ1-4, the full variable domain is DAGVTQSPTHLIKTRGQQVTLRCSPKSGHDTVSWYQQALGQGPQFIFQYYEEEERQRGNFPDRFSGHQFPNYSSELNVNALLLGDSALYLCASSLVGRAGEKLFFGSGTQLSVL.

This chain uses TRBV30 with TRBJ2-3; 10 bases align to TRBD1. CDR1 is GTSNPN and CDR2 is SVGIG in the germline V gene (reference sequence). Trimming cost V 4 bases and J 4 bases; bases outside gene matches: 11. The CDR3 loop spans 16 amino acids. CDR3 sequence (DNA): TGTGCCTGGAACAGGAGGGGACAGGGGCGGGCAGATACGCAGTATTTT. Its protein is CAWNRRGQGRADTQYF. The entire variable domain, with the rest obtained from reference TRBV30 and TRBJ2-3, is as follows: SQTIHQWPATLVQPVGSPLSLECTVEGTSNPNLYWYRQAAGRGLQLLFYSVGIGQISSEVPQNLSASRPQDRQFILSSKKLLLSDSGFYLCAWNRRGQGRADTQYFGPGTRLTVL.

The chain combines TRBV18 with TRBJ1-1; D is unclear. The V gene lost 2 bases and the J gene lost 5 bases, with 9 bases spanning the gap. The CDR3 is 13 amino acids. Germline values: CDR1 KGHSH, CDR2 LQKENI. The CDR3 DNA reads TGTGCCAGCTCACCAGTGGCGGAGACTGAAGCTTTCTTT. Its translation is CASSPVAETEAFF.

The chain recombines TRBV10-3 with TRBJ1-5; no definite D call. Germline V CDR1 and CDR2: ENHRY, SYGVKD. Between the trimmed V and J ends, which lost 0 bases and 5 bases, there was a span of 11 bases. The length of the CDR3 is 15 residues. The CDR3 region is CAISESGAGYQPQHF. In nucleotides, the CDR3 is TGTGCCATCAGTGAGTCAGGTGCGGGGTATCAGCCCCAGCATTTT.

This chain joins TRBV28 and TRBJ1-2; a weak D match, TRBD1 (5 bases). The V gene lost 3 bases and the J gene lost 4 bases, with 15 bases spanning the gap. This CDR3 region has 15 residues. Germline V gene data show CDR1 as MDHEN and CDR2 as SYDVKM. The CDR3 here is CASSFWREGFYGYTF. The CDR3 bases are TGTGCCAGCAGTTTCTGGAGGGAGGGGTTCTATGGCTACACCTTC.

CDR3 coding DNA: TGCAGCGTTAAAATCTCCGGGGAGCTGTTTTTT. This sequence encodes CSVKISGELFF. The chain has TRBV29-1 and TRBJ2-2, with unresolved D. Trimming pared 5 bases from V and 6 bases from J, leaving 7 bases between. The CDR3 has 11 amino acids. CDR1 SQVTM and CDR2 ANQGSEA come from the germline V gene.

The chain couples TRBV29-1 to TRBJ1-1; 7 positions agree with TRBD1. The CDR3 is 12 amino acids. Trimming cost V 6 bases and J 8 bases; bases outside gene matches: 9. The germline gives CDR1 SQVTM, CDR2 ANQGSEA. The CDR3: CSVGQDRTEAFF. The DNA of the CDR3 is TGCAGCGTCGGACAGGATCGAACCGAAGCTTTCTTT.

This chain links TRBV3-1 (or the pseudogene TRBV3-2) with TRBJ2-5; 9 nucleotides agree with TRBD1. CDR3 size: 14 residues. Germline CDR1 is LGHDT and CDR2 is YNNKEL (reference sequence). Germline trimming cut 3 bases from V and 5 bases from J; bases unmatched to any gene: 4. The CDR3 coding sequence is TGTGCCAGCAGCCAGGGACAGGGTACCGAGACCCAGTACTTC. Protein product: CASSQGQGTETQYF.

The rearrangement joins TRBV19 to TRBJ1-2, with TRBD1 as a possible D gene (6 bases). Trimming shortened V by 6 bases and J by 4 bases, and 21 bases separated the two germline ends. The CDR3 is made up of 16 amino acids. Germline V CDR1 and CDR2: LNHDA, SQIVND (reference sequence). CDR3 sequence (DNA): TGTGCCAGTAGCTCCCTGGTACAGGGAAACCTCTATGGCTACACCTTC. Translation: CASSSLVQGNLYGYTF.

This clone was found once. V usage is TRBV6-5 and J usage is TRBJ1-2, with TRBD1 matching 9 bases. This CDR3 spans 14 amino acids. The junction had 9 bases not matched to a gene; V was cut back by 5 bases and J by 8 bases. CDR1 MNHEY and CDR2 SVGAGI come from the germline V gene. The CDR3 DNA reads TGTGCCAGCAGTAACGCGGGACAGGGAAAAGGCTACACCTTC. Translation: CASSNAGQGKGYTF.

CDR3 sequence: CASSPPGTGGGYTF. CDR3 sequence (DNA): TGTGCCAGCAGCCCACCTGGGACAGGGGGTGGCTACACCTTC. The chain combines TRBV7-2 with TRBJ1-2; 11 bases match TRBD1. The germline V gene encodes CDR1 SGHTA and CDR2 FQGNSA. This CDR3 region has 14 residues. V lost 5 bases and J lost 7; bases outside the gene matches: 6. The entire variable domain, with the rest obtained from reference TRBV7-2 and TRBJ1-2, is as follows: GAGVSQSPSNKVTEKGKDVELRCDPISGHTALYWYRQSLGQGLEFLIYFQGNSAPDKSGLPSDRFSAERTGGSVSTLTIQRTQQEDSAVYLCASSPPGTGGGYTFGSGTRLTVV.

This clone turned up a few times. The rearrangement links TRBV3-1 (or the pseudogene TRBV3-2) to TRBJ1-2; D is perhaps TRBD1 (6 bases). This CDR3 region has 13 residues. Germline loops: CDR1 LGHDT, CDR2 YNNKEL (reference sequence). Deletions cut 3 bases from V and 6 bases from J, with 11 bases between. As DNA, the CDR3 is TGTGCCAGCAGCCAGACAGGACGCAATGGCTACACCTTC. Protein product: CASSQTGRNGYTF.

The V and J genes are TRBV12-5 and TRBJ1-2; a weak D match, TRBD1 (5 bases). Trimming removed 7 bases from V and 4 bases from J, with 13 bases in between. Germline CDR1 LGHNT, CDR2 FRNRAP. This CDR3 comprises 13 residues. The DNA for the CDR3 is TGTGCTAGTGCCCTAGGGGTTACCTATGGCTACACCTTC. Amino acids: CASALGVTYGYTF.